Presented here are 21 T cell receptor beta chains from one specimen sequenced in a study of identical twins. TCRdb passed the 5' RACE reads through MiXCR, listing each CDR3 protein once. The sample holds 600,000 to 800,000 distinct CDR3 sequences, 21% seen once. Another study also made use of these data, one on T cells expressing NK-cell markers.

The sequenced sample consisted of PBMCs. The receptors here all came from a woman aged 18-29 years in good health.

The chain recombines TRBV12-3 or TRBV12-4 with TRBJ2-1, with D tentatively TRBD1 or TRBD2 (6 bases each). This CDR3 spans 16 amino acids. Trimming cost V 7 bases and J 0 bases, with 16 bases left between them. The CDR3 DNA sequence: TGTGCCAGCATACCGGGGGCATCGAGCTCCTACAATGAGCAGTTCTTC. It codes for CASIPGASSSYNEQFF.

This clonotype showed up many times. This chain uses TRBV10-3 with TRBJ1-6; TRBD1 agrees at 7 bases. The junction had 6 bases not matched to a gene; V was cut back by 6 bases and J by 10 bases. The CDR3 is 13 amino acids. Germline V CDR1 and CDR2: ENHRY, SYGVKD. The CDR3 DNA reads TGTGCCATCAGGCAGGGGGAAAACTCACCCCTCCACTTT. This sequence encodes CAIRQGENSPLHF.

The V and J genes are TRBV12-3 or TRBV12-4 and TRBJ2-2; no definite D call. V was shortened by 6 bases and J by 3 bases, with 8 bases between the two germline ends. CDR3 length: 13 residues. Here the CDR3 DNA reads TGTGCCAGCAGGGTCAGAGACACCGGGGAGCTGTTTTTT. Translation: CASRVRDTGELFF.

This sequence joins TRBV6-1 and TRBJ1-2; 9 nucleotides agree with TRBD1. V dropped 11 bases and J dropped 3; count of bases not matched to a gene: 7. The germline V gene has CDR1 MNHNS and CDR2 SASEGT. This CDR3 is built from 13 residues. CDR3 DNA: TGTGCCGGGGCAACAGGGGGCTACTATGGCTACACCTTC. The encoded protein is CAGATGGYYGYTF.

This clonotype was found a few times. The V and J genes are TRBV6-2 or TRBV6-3 and TRBJ2-1; 10 nucleotides line up with TRBD2. V trimming: 7 bases; J trimming: 3 bases; junction bases outside the gene matches: 12. The CDR3 is made up of 17 amino acids. The germline V gene has CDR1 MNHEY and CDR2 SVGEGT. The CDR3 loop reads CASTPQGQREGYNEQFF. In nucleotides, the CDR3 is TGTGCCAGCACCCCTCAGGGGCAGCGGGAGGGCTACAATGAGCAGTTCTTC.

This clonotype was detected only a few times. J is TRBJ2-3 and V is TRBV7-6; the D gene is possibly TRBD1 (5 bases). V dropped 3 bases and J dropped 4 bases, with 14 bases sitting between them. From germline, CDR1 is SGHVS and CDR2 FNYEAQ. The CDR3 has 15 amino acids. The CDR3 bases are TGTGCCAGCAGCTTCGGAAACAGGTCGCCAGATACGCAGTATTTT. Its translation: CASSFGNRSPDTQYF.

CDR3 DNA sequence: TGTGCCAGCAGCTTGGAAAGTGGCTACACCTTC. It translates to CASSLESGYTF. V gene TRBV5-6 combines with J gene TRBJ1-2; D uncertain. Trimming left V 0 bases short and J 7 bases short, with 4 bases between. The CDR3 has 11 residues. The germline V gene encodes CDR1 SGHDT and CDR2 YYEEEE.

V and J are TRBV2 and TRBJ1-1, with D possibly being TRBD1 (6 bases). There are 15 residues in the CDR3. Trimming took off 6 bases at V and 1 base at J, with 15 bases between the two ends. CDR1 and CDR2 from the germline V gene are SNHLY and FYNNEI. The CDR3 loop reads CASSVMTGGNTEAFF. In nucleotides, the CDR3 is TGTGCCAGCAGCGTTATGACAGGCGGGAACACTGAAGCTTTCTTT.

This chain uses TRBV24-1 with TRBJ1-2, with D possibly TRBD1 on 5 matching bases. The CDR3 has 13 residues. Germline CDR1 KGHDR, CDR2 SFDVKD. V lost 5 bases and J 2 bases, leaving 8 bases between the germline ends. CDR3 nucleotide sequence: TGTGCCACCAGTGCGGGGGTCAACTATGGCTACACCTTC. Translating it yields CATSAGVNYGYTF.

The chain employs TRBV18 and TRBJ2-1, with TRBD2 as a possible D gene (6 bases). Germline values: CDR1 KGHSH, CDR2 LQKENI. V lost 2 bases to trimming and J lost 5 bases, with 13 bases between them. This CDR3 contains 15 residues. DNA for the CDR3: TGTGCCAGCTCACCAAGGATTGGAGGGGACAATGAGCAGTTCTTC. Amino acids: CASSPRIGGDNEQFF. Full variable domain (rest looked up from reference TRBV18 and TRBJ2-1): NAGVMQNPRHLVRRRGQEARLRCSPMKGHSHVYWYRQLPEEGLKFMVYLQKENIIDESGMPKERFSAEFPKEGPSILRIQQVVRGDSAAYFCASSPRIGGDNEQFFGPGTRLTVL.

In this sample, this clonotype turned up a few times. V and J are TRBV21-1 and TRBJ2-7; the D call in the table, TRBD1, was not verified against the DNA. TRBV21-1 is shown as a pseudogene. The CDR3 length is 14 residues. The CDR3 bases are TGTGCCAGCACGTATCCGGACGGGATCTACGAGCAGTACTTC. Protein: CASTYPDGIYEQYF.

The chain uses TRBV5-6 and TRBJ2-2; D not certain. V gave up 0 bases and J gave up 3 bases, with 6 bases separating them. This CDR3 comprises 14 residues. CDR1 SGHDT and CDR2 YYEEEE come from the germline V gene. The CDR3 DNA reads TGTGCCAGCAGCTTGGTGGCGGACACCGGGGAGCTGTTTTTT. Protein: CASSLVADTGELFF.

The V and J genes are TRBV2 and TRBJ2-6, with D uncertain. Trimming removed 1 base at V and 2 bases at J, with 6 bases between. The germline V gene encodes CDR1 SNHLY and CDR2 FYNNEI. The CDR3 covers 15 residues. As DNA, the CDR3 is TGTGCCAGCAGTGAAGGAGGTGCTGGGGCCAACGTCCTGACTTTC. Its protein is CASSEGGAGANVLTF.

The chain employs TRBV27 and TRBJ2-3, with unresolved D. The CDR3 consists of 13 residues. The V and J ends lost 4 bases and 1 base respectively, with 6 bases between them. The germline gives CDR1 MNHEY, CDR2 SMNVEV (reference sequence). The CDR3 DNA sequence: TGTGCCAGCAGTTCGATTGGCACAGATACGCAGTATTTT. Its protein product is CASSSIGTDTQYF.

This clonotype has a handful of counts. The chain recombines TRBV5-1 with TRBJ1-5; D remains unclear. The CDR3 totals 14 residues. Looked up from germline, CDR1 is SGHRS and CDR2 is YFSETQ. V was shortened by 0 bases and J by 6 bases, with 10 bases between the two germline ends. For the CDR3, the DNA is TGCGCCAGCAGCTTGGAAGGGAAGGGTCAGCCCCAGCATTTT. Protein: CASSLEGKGQPQHF.

This clonotype was seen a handful of times. This chain uses TRBV2 with TRBJ2-5, with D maybe TRBD2 (5 bases). The CDR3 contains 15 residues. V was shortened by 5 bases and J by 5 bases, with 18 bases between the two germline ends. Looked up from germline, CDR1 is SNHLY and CDR2 is FYNNEI. The CDR3 region is CASSTGIGSQETQYF. The CDR3 nucleotides read TGTGCCAGCAGTACGGGAATCGGGTCCCAGGAGACCCAGTACTTC.

In nucleotides, the CDR3 is TGTGCCACCTCTTCCGGGACAGGGAACACCGGGGAGCTGTTTTTT. Amino acid sequence: CATSSGTGNTGELFF. V usage is TRBV27 and J usage is TRBJ2-2; 8 bases map to TRBD1. The germline V gene has CDR1 MNHEY and CDR2 SMNVEV (reference sequence). CDR3 length: 15 residues. V lost 10 bases, J lost 1 base, and 8 bases stayed unmatched.

This clonotype was observed a handful of times. The J gene is TRBJ2-1, the V gene TRBV10-1, with TRBD1 as a possible D gene (7 bases). CDR3 size: 14 residues. Trimming pared 0 bases from V and 10 bases from J, leaving 13 bases between. The V gene's germline CDR1 is WNHNN and CDR2 SYGVQD (reference sequence). The CDR3 coding sequence is TGCGCCAGCAGTGAGTCGGAGGGGGCGGGGGAGCAGTTCTTC. Translation gives CASSESEGAGEQFF.

About this clonotype itself: No conserved phenylalanine or tryptophan is present at the end of the CDR3, so a read error is the likely explanation. The chain uses TRBV5-1 and TRBJ1-2; no clear D. The CDR3 totals 13 residues. V lost 0 bases and J 6 bases, leaving 9 bases between the germline ends. Per the germline V gene, CDR1 is SGHRS and CDR2 is YFSETQ. This CDR3 is CASSLEREDGYTL. DNA for the CDR3: TGCGCCAGCAGCTTGGAAAGGGAGGATGGCTACACCCTC.

The sample holds a few counts of this clonotype. This chain connects TRBV4-2 to TRBJ2-5; TRBD2 aligns across 14 bases. The CDR3 runs 16 residues. The germline gives CDR1 LGHNA, CDR2 YNFKEQ. The V segment lost 2 bases and the J segment 3 bases; nucleotides outside the gene matches: 2. CDR3 nucleotides: TGTGCCAGCAGCCAATTGACTAGCGGGGGGGAAGAGACCCAGTACTTC. It yields the protein CASSQLTSGGEETQYF.

This clonotype was seen a few times. The chain is built from TRBV27 and TRBJ1-1; D is ambiguous. V lost 6 bases to trimming and J lost 7 bases, with 18 bases between them. Germline-derived CDR1 and CDR2 are MNHEY and SMNVEV (reference sequence). The CDR3 runs to 14 residues. The CDR3 loop reads CASRRVRRSIEAFF. Here the CDR3 DNA reads TGTGCCAGCAGACGAGTCCGGAGGTCCATTGAAGCTTTCTTT.